The entry that follows covers one T cell receptor beta chain sequence. What it recognizes is unknown. This entry comes from a study of cytomegalovirus exposure and HLA in healthy donors. Study-level findings and limits: A later analysis showed TCR association rates differing by HLA locus, peaking at DRB1 and lowest at HLA-C. From TCR beta sequences, most subjects' HLA-A and HLA-B alleles were reportedly predicted accurately. For cytomegalovirus status, the classifier reportedly gave diagnoses with high specificity and sensitivity. Being indistinguishable, some V segments were excluded, TRBV6-2 and TRBV6-3 among them.

The trim removed 5 bases at V and 4 bases at J, leaving 13 bases unmatched. Germline V CDR1 and CDR2: MNHEY, SMNVEV (reference sequence). The CDR3 is made up of 17 amino acids. The PCR was carried out with 60 Vbeta primers and 13 Jbeta primers. Produced via immunoSEQ multiplex PCR; TCRdb's table is partial and in-frame only. The sample includes about 140,000 clones, around 66% seen only once; the top ten take 6% to 8%. The chain carries TRBV27 and TRBJ2-1, with 8 bases aligning to TRBD1. Specimen: PBMCs. This sequence was found in a woman aged 55-70 years in good health and CMV-seronegative. The CDR3 nucleotides read TGTGCCAGCAGTCTAGGGACAGGCTCTCGAGGGTACAATGAGCAGTTCTTC. Translated: CASSLGTGSRGYNEQFF.